The sequence of this TCR beta chain was determined in a study of CD8+ T cells in alopecia areata. About the study: In an open-label trial, patients got 5 to 10 mg tofacitinib twice daily. Tofacitinib continued for 6 to 18 months and was then withheld for 6 months. Study conclusions and caveats: Among patients, TCR sharing was less clear than in mice, a difference possibly due in part to HLA diversity in the patient population.

Germline assignment: CDR1 MGHRA and CDR2 YSYEKL. V lost 2 bases and J 4 bases, leaving 8 bases between the germline ends. CDR3 size: 13 residues. This clone was seen a few times. Its antigen is currently unknown. cDNA serving as the sequencing template came from extracted, reverse transcribed RNA. Measured with immunoSEQ multiplex PCR; TCRdb has only the in-frame clones, and not every one. The sample lists approximately 63,000 clones, approximately 61% occurring once. The rearrangement links TRBV4-1 to TRBJ1-1, with unresolved D. The origin of this receptor is a human donor with alopecia areata. The material was CD8+ T cells sorted from blood, obtained at week 0. The CDR3 loop reads CASSQWEFTEAFF. The CDR3 DNA reads as TGCGCCAGCAGCCAATGGGAGTTCACTGAAGCTTTCTTT.